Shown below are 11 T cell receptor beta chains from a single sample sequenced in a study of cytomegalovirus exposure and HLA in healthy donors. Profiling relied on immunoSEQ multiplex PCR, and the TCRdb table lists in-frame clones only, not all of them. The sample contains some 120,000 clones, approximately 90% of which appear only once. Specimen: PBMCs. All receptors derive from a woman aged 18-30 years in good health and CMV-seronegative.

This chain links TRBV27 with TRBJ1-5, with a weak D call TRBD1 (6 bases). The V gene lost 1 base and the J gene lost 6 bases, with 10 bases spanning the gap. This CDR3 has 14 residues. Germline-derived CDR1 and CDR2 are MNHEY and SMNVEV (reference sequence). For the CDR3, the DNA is TGTGCCAGCAGTTTATTTGGGGGCGGTCAGCCCCAGCATTTT. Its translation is CASSLFGGGQPQHF.

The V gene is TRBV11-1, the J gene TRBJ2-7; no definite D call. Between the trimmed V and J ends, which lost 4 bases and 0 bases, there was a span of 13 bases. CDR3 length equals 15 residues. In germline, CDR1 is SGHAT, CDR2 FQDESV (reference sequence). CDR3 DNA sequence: TGTGCCAGCAGCTCACCAAGTTCGGGCTCCTACGAGCAGTACTTC. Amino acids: CASSSPSSGSYEQYF.

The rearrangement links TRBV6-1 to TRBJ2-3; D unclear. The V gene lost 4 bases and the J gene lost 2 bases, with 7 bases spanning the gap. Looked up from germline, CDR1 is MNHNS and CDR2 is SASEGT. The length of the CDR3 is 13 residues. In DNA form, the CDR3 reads TGTGCCAGCAGTGGGGCCCTCACAGATACGCAGTATTTT. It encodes CASSGALTDTQYF.

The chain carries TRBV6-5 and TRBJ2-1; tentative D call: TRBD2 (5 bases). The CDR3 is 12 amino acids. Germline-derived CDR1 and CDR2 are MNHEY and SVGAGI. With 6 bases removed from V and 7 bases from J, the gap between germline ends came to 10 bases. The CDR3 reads CASRSLANEQFF. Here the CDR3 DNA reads TGTGCCAGCAGGTCTCTAGCAAATGAGCAGTTCTTC.

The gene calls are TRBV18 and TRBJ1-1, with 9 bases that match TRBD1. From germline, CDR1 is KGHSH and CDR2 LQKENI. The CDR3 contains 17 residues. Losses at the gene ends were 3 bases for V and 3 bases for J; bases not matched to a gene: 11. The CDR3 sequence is CASSPPGQGLLYTEAFF. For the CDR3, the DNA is TGTGCCAGCTCACCCCCGGGACAGGGTCTTCTATACACTGAAGCTTTCTTT.

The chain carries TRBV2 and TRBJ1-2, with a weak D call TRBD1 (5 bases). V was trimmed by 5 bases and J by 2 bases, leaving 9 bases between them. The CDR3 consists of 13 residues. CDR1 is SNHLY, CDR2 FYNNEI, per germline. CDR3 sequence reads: CASSLDKNYGYTF. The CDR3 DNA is TGTGCCAGCAGTTTGGACAAGAACTATGGCTACACCTTC.

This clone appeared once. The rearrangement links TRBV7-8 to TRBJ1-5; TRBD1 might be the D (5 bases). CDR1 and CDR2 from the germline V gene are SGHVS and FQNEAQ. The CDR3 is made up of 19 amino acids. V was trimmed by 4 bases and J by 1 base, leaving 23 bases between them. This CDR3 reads CASSSTLGRWGASNQPQHF. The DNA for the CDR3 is TGTGCCAGCAGCTCCACCCTAGGGAGGTGGGGCGCGAGCAATCAGCCCCAGCATTTT.

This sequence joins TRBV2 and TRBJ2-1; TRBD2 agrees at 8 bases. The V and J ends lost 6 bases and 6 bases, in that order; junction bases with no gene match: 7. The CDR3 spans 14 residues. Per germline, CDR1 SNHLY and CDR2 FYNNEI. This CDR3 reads CASRDDSGANEQFF. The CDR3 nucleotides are TGTGCCAGCAGGGACGATAGCGGGGCCAATGAGCAGTTCTTC.

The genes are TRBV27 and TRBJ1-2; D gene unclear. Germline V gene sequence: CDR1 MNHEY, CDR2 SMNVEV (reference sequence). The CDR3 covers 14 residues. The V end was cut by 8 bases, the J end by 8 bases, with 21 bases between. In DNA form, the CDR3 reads TGTGCCAGCTCTGACGGAGGGCCCGGTCGAGGCTACACCTTC. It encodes CASSDGGPGRGYTF.

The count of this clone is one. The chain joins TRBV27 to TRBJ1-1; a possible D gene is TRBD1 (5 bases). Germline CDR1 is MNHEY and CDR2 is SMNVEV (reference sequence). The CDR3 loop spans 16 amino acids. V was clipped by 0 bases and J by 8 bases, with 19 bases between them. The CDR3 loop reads CASSLSWGGLQGEAFF. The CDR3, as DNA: TGTGCCAGCAGTTTATCTTGGGGGGGACTTCAAGGAGAAGCTTTCTTT.

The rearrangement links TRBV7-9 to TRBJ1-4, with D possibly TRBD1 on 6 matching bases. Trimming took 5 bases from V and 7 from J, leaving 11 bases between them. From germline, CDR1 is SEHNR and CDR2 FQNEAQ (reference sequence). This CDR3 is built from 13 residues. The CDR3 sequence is CASSGRGFEKLFF. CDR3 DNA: TGTGCCAGCAGCGGCAGGGGTTTTGAAAAACTGTTTTTT. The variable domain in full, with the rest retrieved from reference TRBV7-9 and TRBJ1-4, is DTGVSQNPRHKITKRGQNVTFRCDPISEHNRLYWYRQTLGQGPEFLTYFQNEAQLEKSRLLSDRFSAERPKGSFSTLEIQRTEQGDSAMYLCASSGRGFEKLFFGSGTQLSVL.